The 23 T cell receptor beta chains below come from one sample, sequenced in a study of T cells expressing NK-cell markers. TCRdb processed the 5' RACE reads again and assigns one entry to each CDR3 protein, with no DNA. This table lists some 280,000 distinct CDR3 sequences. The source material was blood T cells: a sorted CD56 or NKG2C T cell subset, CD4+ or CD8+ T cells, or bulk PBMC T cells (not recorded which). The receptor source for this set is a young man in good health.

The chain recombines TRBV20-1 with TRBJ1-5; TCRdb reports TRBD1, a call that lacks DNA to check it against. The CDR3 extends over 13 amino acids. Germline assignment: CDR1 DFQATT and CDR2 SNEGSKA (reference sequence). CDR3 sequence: CSGKGRGNQPQHF.

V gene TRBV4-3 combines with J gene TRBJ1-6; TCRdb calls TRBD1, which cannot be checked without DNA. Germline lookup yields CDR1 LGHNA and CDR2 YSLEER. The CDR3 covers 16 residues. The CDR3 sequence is CASSKTPGPNNSPLHF.

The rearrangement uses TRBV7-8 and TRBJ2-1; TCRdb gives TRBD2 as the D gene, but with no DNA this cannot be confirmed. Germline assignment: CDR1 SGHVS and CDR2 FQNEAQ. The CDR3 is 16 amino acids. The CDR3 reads CASSLDGLAGSGEQFF. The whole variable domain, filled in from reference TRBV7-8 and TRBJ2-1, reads GAGVSQSPRYKVAKRGQDVALRCDPISGHVSLFWYQQALGQGPEFLTYFQNEAQLDKSGLPSDRFFAERPEGSVSTLKIQRTQQEDSAVYLCASSLDGLAGSGEQFFGPGTRLTVL.

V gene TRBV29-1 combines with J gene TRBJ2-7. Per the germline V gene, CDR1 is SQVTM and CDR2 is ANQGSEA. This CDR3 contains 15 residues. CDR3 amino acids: CSVVLMAGTSYEQYF.

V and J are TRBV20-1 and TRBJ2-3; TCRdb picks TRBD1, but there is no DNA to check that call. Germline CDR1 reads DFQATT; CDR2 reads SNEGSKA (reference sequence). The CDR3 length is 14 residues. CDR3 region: CSARILGRGDTQYF.

The CDR3 loop reads CSARQKGGTHEQFF. V is TRBV20-1 and J is TRBJ2-1; without DNA, the TCRdb call of TRBD1 cannot be checked. CDR1 is DFQATT, CDR2 SNEGSKA, per germline (reference sequence). The CDR3 covers 14 residues.

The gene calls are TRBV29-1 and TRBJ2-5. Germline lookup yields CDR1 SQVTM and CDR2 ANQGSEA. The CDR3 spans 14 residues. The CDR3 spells CSVEEGRLGETQYF.

The CDR3: CSAWTSGAWGYNEQFF. V is TRBV20-1 and J is TRBJ2-1; TCRdb calls TRBD2, which cannot be checked without DNA. The CDR3 length is 16 residues. CDR1 and CDR2 from the germline V gene are DFQATT and SNEGSKA (reference sequence).

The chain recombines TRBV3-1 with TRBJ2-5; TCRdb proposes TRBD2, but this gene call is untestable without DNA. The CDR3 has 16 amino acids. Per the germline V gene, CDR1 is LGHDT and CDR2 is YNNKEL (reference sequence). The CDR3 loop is CASSRGEGRRQETQYF.

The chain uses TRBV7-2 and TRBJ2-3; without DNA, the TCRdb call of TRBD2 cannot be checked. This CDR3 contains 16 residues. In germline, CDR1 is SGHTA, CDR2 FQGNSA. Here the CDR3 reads CASSPTSGREADTQYF.

The CDR3 sequence is CASSLDLLPLHF. The chain has TRBV12-3 or TRBV12-4 and TRBJ1-6. The CDR3 runs to 12 residues.

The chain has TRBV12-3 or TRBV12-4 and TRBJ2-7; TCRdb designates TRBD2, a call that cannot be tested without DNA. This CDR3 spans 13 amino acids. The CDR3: CATRGGEQGEQYF.

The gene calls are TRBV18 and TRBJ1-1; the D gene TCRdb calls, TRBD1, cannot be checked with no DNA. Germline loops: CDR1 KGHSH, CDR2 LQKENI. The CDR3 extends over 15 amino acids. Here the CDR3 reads CASSPQQGANTEAFF.

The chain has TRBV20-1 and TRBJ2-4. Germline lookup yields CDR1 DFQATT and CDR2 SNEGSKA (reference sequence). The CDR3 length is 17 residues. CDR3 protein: CSARAHTRTLAKNIQYF.

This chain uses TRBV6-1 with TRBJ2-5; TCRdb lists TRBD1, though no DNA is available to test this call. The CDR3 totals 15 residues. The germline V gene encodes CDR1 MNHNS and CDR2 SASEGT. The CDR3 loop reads CAVWPFLSCGQVQYF.

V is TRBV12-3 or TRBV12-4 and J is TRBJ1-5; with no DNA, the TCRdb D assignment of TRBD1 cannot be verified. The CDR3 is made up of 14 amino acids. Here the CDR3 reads CASSQYRGLGPQHF.

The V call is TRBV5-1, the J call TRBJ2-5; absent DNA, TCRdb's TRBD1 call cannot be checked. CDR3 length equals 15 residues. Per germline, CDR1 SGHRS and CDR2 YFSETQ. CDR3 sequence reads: CASSSAGTFQETQYF.

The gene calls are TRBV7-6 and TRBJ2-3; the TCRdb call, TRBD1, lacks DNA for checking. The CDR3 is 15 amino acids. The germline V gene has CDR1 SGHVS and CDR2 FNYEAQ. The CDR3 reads CASSQGQTLTDTQYF. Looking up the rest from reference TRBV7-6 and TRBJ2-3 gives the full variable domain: GAGVSQSPRYKVTKRGQDVALRCDPISGHVSLYWYRQALGQGPEFLTYFNYEAQQDKSGLPNDRFSAERPEGSISTLTIQRTEQRDSAMYRCASSQGQTLTDTQYFGPGTRLTVL.

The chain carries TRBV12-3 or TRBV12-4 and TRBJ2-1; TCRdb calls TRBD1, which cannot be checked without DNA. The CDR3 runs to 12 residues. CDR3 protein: CASSVGTGTQFF.

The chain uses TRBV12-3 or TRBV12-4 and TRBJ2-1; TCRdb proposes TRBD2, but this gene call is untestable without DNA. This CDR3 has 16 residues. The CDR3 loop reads CASSLVSSGAYNEQFF.

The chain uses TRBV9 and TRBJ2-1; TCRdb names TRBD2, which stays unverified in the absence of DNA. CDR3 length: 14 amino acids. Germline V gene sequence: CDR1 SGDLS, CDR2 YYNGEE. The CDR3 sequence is CASSVGLAGNGQFF.

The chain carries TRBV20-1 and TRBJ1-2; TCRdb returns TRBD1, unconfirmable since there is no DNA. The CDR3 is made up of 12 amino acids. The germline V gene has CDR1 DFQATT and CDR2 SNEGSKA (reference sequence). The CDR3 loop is CSAPDGSYGYTF.

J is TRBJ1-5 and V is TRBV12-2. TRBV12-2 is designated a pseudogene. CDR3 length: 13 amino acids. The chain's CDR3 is CASRLSGNQPQHF.